This T cell receptor beta chain was documented in a study of lymphopenia after photon versus proton radiotherapy. Broader study findings: Larger post-nadir TCR diversity loss correlated inversely with survival in deceased patients. Relative stability marked proton patients; photon patients lost diversity and naive cells. After the lymphocyte nadir, photon-treated repertoires showed oligoclonal expansion, especially of CD8+ Temra cells. Better survival with proton therapy was suggested as possible, not demonstrated.

This table comes from immunoSEQ multiplex PCR, and its TCRdb copy is limited to in-frame clones, with some not included. The sample holds fewer than 35,000 clones, almost 90% seen once. Concerning this clone itself: Its specificity is not known.

The germline V gene encodes CDR1 LNHDA and CDR2 SQIVND (reference sequence). The CDR3 contains 15 residues. V shed 6 bases, J shed 2 bases, and the junction held 4 bases outside the gene matches. V gene TRBV19 combines with J gene TRBJ2-1, with 10 nucleotides matching TRBD2. This receptor was identified in a woman between 45 and 60 years old with pancreatic cancer. The source material was peripheral blood, sampled from a patient treated with photon-based radiotherapy. The CDR3 DNA reads TGTGCCAGTAGGACTACTAGCGGGGCCTACAATGAGCAGTTCTTC. Residues: CASRTTSGAYNEQFF.